This TCR beta chain is drawn from a study of cytomegalovirus exposure and HLA in healthy donors. Findings of the study overall: Later analysis revealed greater clonal expansion in HLA-associated TCR beta chains than in equally common others.

Remarks on this clone: Its antigen remains unidentified.

PCR amplification relied on 60 Vbeta primers (plus 13 Jbeta primers). Measured with immunoSEQ multiplex PCR; TCRdb has only the in-frame clones, and not every one. The sample includes more than 95,000 clones, about 10% of them seen just once. Trimming at V came to 5 bases and at J to 3 bases, leaving 13 bases not matched to a gene. CDR1 is SGHAT and CDR2 is FQNNGV in the germline V gene. The CDR3 contains 17 residues. The specimen sequenced was PBMCs. The rearrangement uses TRBV11-2 and TRBJ2-3; 8 nucleotides match TRBD1. The source is a man aged 30 to 45 in good health and CMV-seronegative. The CDR3 DNA is TGTGCCAGCAGCGCCTCCGGGACAGGTTATACTACAGATACGCAGTATTTT. Translating it yields CASSASGTGYTTDTQYF.